A selection of T cell receptor beta chains follows, all from one sample in a study of T cells in localized non-small cell lung cancer. TCRdb's copy holds only in-frame clones and misses some; the assay was immunoSEQ multiplex PCR. Seen here are fewer than 35,000 clones, approximately 94% observed once, and the top ten hold about 0.7%. The sample was peripheral blood, taken before any cancer treatment. These TCRs come from a woman aged 40-69 years with stage I lung adenocarcinoma. The CDR3 runs from the conserved cysteine through the conserved F or W. The order of the fields is J gene, D gene, V gene, clone size, CDR3 protein, CDR3 DNA. A D gene is named only where the DNA matches it firmly. Expanded clones are given a class, and other clones once, few, many or no size at all.

TRBJ1-1	TRBD1	TRBV28	NA	CASRRDRVLINTEAFF	TGTGCCAGCCGACGGGACAGGGTGTTGATAAACACTGAAGCTTTCTTT
TRBJ2-3	TRBD2	TRBV14	NA	CASSQGGRGIAGGTSTDTQYF	TGTGCCAGCAGCCAAGGGGGGAGAGGTATAGCGGGGGGGACCAGCACAGATACGCAGTATTTT
TRBJ1-1	TRBD1	TRBV7-2	NA	CASSFHRGPTGAFF	TGTGCCAGCAGCTTCCACAGGGGTCCCACTGGGGCTTTCTTT
TRBJ1-2	TRBD1	TRBV28	NA	CASSLPRYRGRDGYTF	TGTGCCAGCAGTTTACCCCGGTACAGGGGGCGAGATGGCTACACCTTC
TRBJ1-2	NA	TRBV28	NA	CANYGTHGYTF	TGTGCCAACTACGGGACCCATGGTTACACCTTC
TRBJ2-3	TRBD2	TRBV7-2	NA	CASSLVLAGGPDTQYF	TGTGCCAGCAGCTTAGTACTAGCGGGAGGCCCAGATACGCAGTATTTT
TRBJ2-1	NA	TRBV19	once	CASTDGGFRNNEQFF	TGTGCCAGTACAGACGGGGGCTTTAGAAACAATGAGCAGTTCTTC
TRBJ2-5	TRBD1	TRBV6-6	once	CASRSGTGVRYETQYF	TGTGCCAGCAGATCCGGGACAGGGGTACGGTATGAGACCCAGTACTTC
TRBJ2-7	NA	TRBV7-8	NA	CASSLFRGSLGEQYF	TGTGCCAGCAGCTTGTTTAGGGGGAGTCTGGGTGAGCAGTACTTC
TRBJ2-5	NA	TRBV5-1	NA	CASGREYQETQYF	TGCGCCAGCGGGAGAGAGTACCAAGAGACCCAGTACTTC
TRBJ2-6	NA	TRBV6-5	NA	CASSSEAGANVLTF	TGTGCCAGCAGTTCAGAGGCCGGGGCCAACGTCCTGACTTTC
TRBJ1-1	NA	TRBV2	NA	CASFNQGPGTEAFF	TGTGCCAGCTTTAACCAGGGGCCGGGCACTGAAGCTTTCTTT
TRBJ1-2	TRBD1	TRBV7-2	NA	CASSLERDREHGYTF	TGTGCCAGCAGCTTAGAAAGGGACAGGGAACATGGCTACACCTTC
TRBJ1-1	NA	TRBV7-9	NA	CASSLVGGVGEAFF	TGTGCCAGCAGCTTAGTGGGGGGTGTCGGTGAAGCTTTCTTT
TRBJ1-1	NA	TRBV4-3	NA	CASSRGAYTEAFF	TGCGCCAGCAGCCGGGGCGCTTACACTGAAGCTTTCTTT
TRBJ2-7	NA	TRBV7-6	few	CASSALFSAEQYF	TGTGCCAGCAGCGCCCTCTTTAGCGCCGAGCAGTACTTC
TRBJ1-2	TRBD1	TRBV18	NA	CASSPAGGTNYGYTF	TGTGCCAGCTCACCCGCAGGGGGCACTAACTACGGCTACACCTTC
TRBJ2-7	NA	TRBV9	NA	CASSSGLTPREQYF	TGTGCCAGCAGTTCGGGACTCACCCCCAGGGAGCAGTACTTC
TRBJ2-7	TRBD2	TRBV9	NA	CASSVEGLPDEQYF	TGTGCCAGCAGCGTAGAGGGACTACCCGACGAGCAGTACTTC
TRBJ2-2	TRBD1	TRBV7-6	NA	CASRQRDREGRAGELFF	TGTGCCAGCAGACAACGGGACAGGGAAGGTCGGGCCGGGGAGCTGTTTTTT
TRBJ2-1	TRBD2	TRBV5-1	NA	CASSSGLAGGPYNEQFF	TGCGCCAGCAGCTCAGGACTAGCGGGAGGACCCTACAATGAGCAGTTCTTC
TRBJ2-7	NA	TRBV6-1	NA	CASSEPPGRISRAPYEQYF	TGTGCCAGCAGTGAACCCCCGGGCAGGATCAGTAGGGCCCCCTACGAGCAGTACTTC
TRBJ2-2	NA	TRBV19	NA	CASSRQGITGELFF	TGTGCCAGTAGTAGGCAGGGTATCACCGGGGAGCTGTTTTTT
TRBJ2-7	TRBD1	TRBV7-2	NA	CASSFDRGEYEQYF	TGTGCCAGCAGCTTCGACAGGGGGGAATACGAGCAGTACTTC
TRBJ2-5	NA	TRBV29-1	NA	CSVDVRGASQETQYF	TGCAGCGTTGATGTCCGGGGGGCTAGTCAAGAGACCCAGTACTTC
TRBJ2-2	NA	TRBV7-3	NA	CASSLTSGGGRTGELFF	TGTGCCAGCAGCTTAACCTCGGGAGGGGGCCGCACCGGGGAGCTGTTTTTT
TRBJ2-1	NA	TRBV5-1	NA	CASSSSPPRQEQFF	TGCGCCAGCAGCTCGAGCCCTCCCCGCCAGGAGCAGTTCTTC
TRBJ2-1	TRBD2	TRBV19	once	CASIGGLAGYNEQFF	TGTGCCAGTATAGGGGGACTAGCGGGCTACAATGAGCAGTTCTTC
TRBJ2-7	NA	TRBV7-2	once	CASSLYPGLQEAYEQYF	TGTGCCAGCAGCCTATATCCCGGACTCCAGGAAGCCTACGAGCAGTACTTC
TRBJ1-6	NA	TRBV14	NA	CASRSMEQLVYVNSPLHF	TGTGCCAGCCGCTCGATGGAACAACTCGTTTACGTTAATTCACCCCTCCACTTT
TRBJ2-5	TRBD2	TRBV5-4	NA	CASSLEAGATKLQETQYF	TGTGCCAGCAGCTTAGAAGCGGGGGCGACGAAACTCCAAGAGACCCAGTACTTC
TRBJ1-6	TRBD1	TRBV15	NA	CATSRGDRTNSPLHF	TGTGCCACCAGCAGAGGGGACAGGACCAATTCACCCCTCCACTTT
TRBJ1-1	NA	TRBV18	few	CASSPGSSLTEAFF	TGTGCCAGCTCACCAGGGAGTTCGTTGACTGAAGCTTTCTTT
TRBJ2-7	NA	TRBV11-3	NA	CASSLGRASNEQYF	TGTGCCAGCAGCTTAGGTCGAGCGTCTAACGAGCAGTACTTC
TRBJ2-7	TRBD2	TRBV2	NA	CASSVSGLAYEQYF	TGTGCCAGCAGTGTATCAGGACTAGCTTACGAGCAGTACTTC
TRBJ2-2	NA	TRBV5-1	NA	CASSLDKPNTGELFF	TGCGCCAGCAGCTTAGACAAGCCGAACACCGGGGAGCTGTTTTTT
TRBJ1-3	NA	TRBV18	NA	CASSPLSSRGLGGNTIYF	TGTGCCAGCTCACCACTGAGTTCCCGGGGGCTAGGTGGAAACACCATATATTTT
TRBJ2-5	NA	TRBV6-4	NA	CASSRGYQETQYF	TGTGCCAGCAGCAGGGGATACCAAGAGACCCAGTACTTC
TRBJ1-5	NA	TRBV18	once	CASSSGQLNQPQHF	TGTGCCAGCTCTTCAGGACAATTGAATCAGCCCCAGCATTTT
TRBJ2-6	NA	TRBV28	NA	CASSWGTGANVLTF	TGTGCCAGCAGTTGGGGCACTGGGGCCAACGTCCTGACTTTC
TRBJ2-1	TRBD2	TRBV9	NA	CASSVRGGAGYNEQFF	TGTGCCAGCAGCGTCCGCGGGGGGGCCGGCTACAATGAGCAGTTCTTC
TRBJ2-7	NA	TRBV20-1	NA	CSASSNYEQYF	TGCAGTGCTAGTAGCAACTACGAGCAGTACTTC